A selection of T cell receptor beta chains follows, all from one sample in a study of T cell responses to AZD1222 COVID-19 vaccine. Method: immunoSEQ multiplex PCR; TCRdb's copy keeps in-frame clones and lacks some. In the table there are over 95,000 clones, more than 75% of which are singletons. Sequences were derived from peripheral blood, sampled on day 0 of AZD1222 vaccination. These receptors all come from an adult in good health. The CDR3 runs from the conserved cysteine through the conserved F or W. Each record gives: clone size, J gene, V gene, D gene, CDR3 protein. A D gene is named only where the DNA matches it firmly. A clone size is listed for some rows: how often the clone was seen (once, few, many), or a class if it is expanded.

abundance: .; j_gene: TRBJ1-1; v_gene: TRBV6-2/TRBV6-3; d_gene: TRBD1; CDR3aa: CASSKNFEQGGAFF
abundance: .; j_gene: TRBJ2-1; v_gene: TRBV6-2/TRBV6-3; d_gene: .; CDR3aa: CASSYWGNEQFF
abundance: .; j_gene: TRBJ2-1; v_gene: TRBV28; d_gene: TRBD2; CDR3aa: CAGRLAGDREQFF
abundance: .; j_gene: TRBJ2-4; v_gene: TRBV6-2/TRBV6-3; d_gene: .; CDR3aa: CASSYSRAAAGLAKNIQYF
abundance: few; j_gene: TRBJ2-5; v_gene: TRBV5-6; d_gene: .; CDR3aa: CASSRTKETQYF
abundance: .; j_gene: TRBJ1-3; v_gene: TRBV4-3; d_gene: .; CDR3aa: CASSQDTGLVGNTIYF
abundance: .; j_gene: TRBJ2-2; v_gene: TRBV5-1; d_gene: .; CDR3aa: CASNRGWGDTGELFF
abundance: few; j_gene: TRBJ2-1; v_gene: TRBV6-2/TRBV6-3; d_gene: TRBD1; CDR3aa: CASSYAVWDSIRNNEQFF
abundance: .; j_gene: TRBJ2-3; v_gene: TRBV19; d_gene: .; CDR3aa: CASTPGATDTQYF
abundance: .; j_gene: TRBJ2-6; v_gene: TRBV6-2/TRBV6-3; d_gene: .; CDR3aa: CASSDRSSGANVLTF
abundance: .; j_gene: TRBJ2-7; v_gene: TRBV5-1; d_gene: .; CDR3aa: CASSLGHSSYEQYF
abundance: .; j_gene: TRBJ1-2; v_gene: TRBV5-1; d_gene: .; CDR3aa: CASSADHSNYGYTF
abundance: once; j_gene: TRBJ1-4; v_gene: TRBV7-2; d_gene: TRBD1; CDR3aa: CASSGQGAGGEKLFF
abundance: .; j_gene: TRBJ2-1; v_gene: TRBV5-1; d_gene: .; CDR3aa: CASSGASPHYNEQFF
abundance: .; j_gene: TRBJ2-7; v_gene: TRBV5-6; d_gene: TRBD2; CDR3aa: CASCYSGSLNEQYF
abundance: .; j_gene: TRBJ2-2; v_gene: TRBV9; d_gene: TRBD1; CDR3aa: CASSASTGVAGELFF
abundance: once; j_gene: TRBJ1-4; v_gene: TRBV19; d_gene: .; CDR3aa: CASLSATNEKLFF
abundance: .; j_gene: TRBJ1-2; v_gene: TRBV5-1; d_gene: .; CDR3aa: CASTSGPSNYGYTF
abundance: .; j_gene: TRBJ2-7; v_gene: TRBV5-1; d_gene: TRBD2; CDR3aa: CASSDGTSGNYEQYF
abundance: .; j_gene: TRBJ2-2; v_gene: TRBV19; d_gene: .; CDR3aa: CASRSGPTVRTGELFF
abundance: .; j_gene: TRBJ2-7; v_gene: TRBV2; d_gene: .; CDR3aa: CASTSNGLASHEQYF
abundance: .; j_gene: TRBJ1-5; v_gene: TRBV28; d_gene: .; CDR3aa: CASSSGDVLREPQHF
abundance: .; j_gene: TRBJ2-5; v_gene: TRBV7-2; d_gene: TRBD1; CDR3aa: CASSEETGRGTQYF
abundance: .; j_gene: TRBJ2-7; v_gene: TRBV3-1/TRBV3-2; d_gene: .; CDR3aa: CASSQWSSGRFGGEQYF
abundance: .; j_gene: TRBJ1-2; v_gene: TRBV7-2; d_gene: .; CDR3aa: CASSSMGGSADGYTF
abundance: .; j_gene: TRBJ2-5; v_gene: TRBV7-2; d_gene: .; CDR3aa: CASSSGRTGAETQYF
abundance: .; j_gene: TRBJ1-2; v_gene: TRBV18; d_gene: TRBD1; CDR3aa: CASSPTPDRGGYGYTF
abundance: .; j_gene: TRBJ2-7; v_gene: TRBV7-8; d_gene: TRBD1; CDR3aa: CASSLVDRSYEQYF
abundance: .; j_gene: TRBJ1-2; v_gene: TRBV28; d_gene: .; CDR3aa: CASSPLRLNPLDYGYTF
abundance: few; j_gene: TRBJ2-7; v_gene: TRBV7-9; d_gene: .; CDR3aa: CASSSGVLAYEQYF
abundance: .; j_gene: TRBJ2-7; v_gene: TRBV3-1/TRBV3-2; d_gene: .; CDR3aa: CASSQASGFSYEQYF
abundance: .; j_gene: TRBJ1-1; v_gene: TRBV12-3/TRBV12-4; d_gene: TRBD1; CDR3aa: CASSRGLAEAFF
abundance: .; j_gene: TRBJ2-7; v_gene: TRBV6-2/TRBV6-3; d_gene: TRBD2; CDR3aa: CASSLLAGDYEQYF
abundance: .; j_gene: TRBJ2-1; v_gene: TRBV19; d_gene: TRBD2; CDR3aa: CASGNLAGGSPYNEQFF
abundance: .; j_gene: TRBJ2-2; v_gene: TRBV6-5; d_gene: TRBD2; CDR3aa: CASRASGRAPGELFF
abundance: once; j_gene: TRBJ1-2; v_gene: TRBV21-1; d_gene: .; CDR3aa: CASSKAHTVPNYGYTF
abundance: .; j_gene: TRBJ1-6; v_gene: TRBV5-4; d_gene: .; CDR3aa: CASSEDRYNSPLHF
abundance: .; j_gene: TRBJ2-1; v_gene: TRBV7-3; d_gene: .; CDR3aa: CASSLAPFNEQFF
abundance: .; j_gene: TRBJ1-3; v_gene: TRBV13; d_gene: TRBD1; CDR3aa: CASSLVPDRSSGNTIYF
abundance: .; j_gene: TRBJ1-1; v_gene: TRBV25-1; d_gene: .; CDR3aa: CASSRGVRLTEAFF
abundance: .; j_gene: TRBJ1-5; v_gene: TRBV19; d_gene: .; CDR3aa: CASSFRSTSGGQPQHF
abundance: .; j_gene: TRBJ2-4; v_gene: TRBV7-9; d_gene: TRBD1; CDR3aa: CASSLAPPGGIQYF
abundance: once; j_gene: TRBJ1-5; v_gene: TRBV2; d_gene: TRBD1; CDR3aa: CASGQDYSNQPQHF
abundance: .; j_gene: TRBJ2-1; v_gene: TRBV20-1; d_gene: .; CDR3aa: CSGSQGNEQFF
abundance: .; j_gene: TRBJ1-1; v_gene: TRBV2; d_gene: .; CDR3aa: CATGANTEAFF
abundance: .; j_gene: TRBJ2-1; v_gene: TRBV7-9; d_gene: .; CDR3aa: CASSHSGLYNEQFF
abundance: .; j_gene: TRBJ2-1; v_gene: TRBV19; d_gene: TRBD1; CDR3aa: CASSIGQGNYNEQFF
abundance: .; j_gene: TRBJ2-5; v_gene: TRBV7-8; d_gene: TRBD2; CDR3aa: CASSFGLAGETQYF
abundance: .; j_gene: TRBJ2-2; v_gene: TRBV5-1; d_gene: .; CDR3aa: CASTLNAVNTGELFF
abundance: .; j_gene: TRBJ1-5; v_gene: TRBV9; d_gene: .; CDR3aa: CAKLGLFNQPQHF
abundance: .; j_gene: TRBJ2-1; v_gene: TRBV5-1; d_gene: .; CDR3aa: CASRGSGLSYNEQFF
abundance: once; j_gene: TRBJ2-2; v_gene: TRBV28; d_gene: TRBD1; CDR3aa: CASSLETGDRSGELFF
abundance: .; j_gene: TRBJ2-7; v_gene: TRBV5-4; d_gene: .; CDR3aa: CASSLEYREQYF
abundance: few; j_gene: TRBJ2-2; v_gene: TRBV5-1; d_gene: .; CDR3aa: CASSLQGSNTGELFF
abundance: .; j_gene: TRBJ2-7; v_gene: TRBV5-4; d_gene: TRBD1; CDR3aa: CASSSPGQGAYEQYF